Listed below are T cell receptor beta chains from one sample, sequenced in a study of blood T cell repertoires in COVID-19. Measured with immunoSEQ multiplex PCR; TCRdb has only the in-frame clones, and not every one. The sample has roughly 110,000 clones, just over 90% seen once. Material for sequencing was peripheral blood. The receptor set was obtained from a woman aged 25 to 39 with acute or convalescent COVID-19. The CDR3 runs from the conserved cysteine through the conserved F or W. The D gene is left open where the match is weak. Size values are once, few and many counts, or a class for expanded clones, and some rows have none.

-,TRBV27,15,TRBD1,TRBJ1-1,CASSLRQGGWAEAFF,TGTGCCAGCAGTTTGCGACAGGGAGGTTGGGCTGAAGCTTTCTTT
-,TRBV7-9,13,-,TRBJ1-5,CASGGGLNQPQHF,TGTGCCAGCGGGGGGGGGCTCAATCAGCCCCAGCATTTT
-,TRBV4-1,14,-,TRBJ1-6,CASGRNSYNSPLHF,TGCGCCAGTGGGCGTAACTCCTATAATTCACCCCTCCACTTT
-,TRBV5-4,16,TRBD2,TRBJ2-2,CASSSTTSGVSGELFF,TGTGCCAGCAGCTCAACGACTAGCGGGGTCTCCGGGGAGCTGTTTTTT
-,TRBV5-4,13,-,TRBJ1-1,CASSQDRNTEAFF,TGTGCCAGCAGCCAGGACAGGAACACTGAAGCTTTCTTT
-,TRBV27,15,-,TRBJ2-1,CASSLSISENNEQFF,TGTGCCAGCAGTTTATCGATTAGCGAAAACAATGAGCAGTTCTTC
-,TRBV12-2,16,-,TRBJ2-5,CASRKRLAGTQETQYF,TGTGCAAGTCGCAAACGACTAGCGGGGACCCAAGAGACCCAGTACTTC
-,TRBV14,15,-,TRBJ2-7,CASSSRNQGSEGQYF,TGTGCCAGCAGCTCAAGGAACCAGGGGAGCGAAGGGCAGTACTTC
-,TRBV3-1/TRBV3-2,16,TRBD2,TRBJ2-7,CASSHRSGRFPYEQYF,TGTGCCAGCAGCCATCGTAGCGGGAGGTTTCCCTACGAGCAGTACTTC
-,TRBV6-9,15,-,TRBJ2-3,CASSPLGRSTDTQYF,TGTGCCAGCAGCCCCCTTGGGAGGAGTACAGATACGCAGTATTTT
-,TRBV28,15,-,TRBJ2-1,CASSTPGTTYNEQFF,TGTGCCAGCAGCACACCCGGGACAACCTACAATGAGCAGTTCTTC
-,TRBV30,13,TRBD1,TRBJ1-6,CAWSEQGNSPLHF,TGTGCCTGGAGTGAACAGGGGAATTCACCCCTCCACTTT
-,TRBV2,17,-,TRBJ2-2,CASSDLAPGGPTGELFF,TGTGCCAGCAGTGACCTTGCTCCGGGGGGCCCCACCGGGGAGCTGTTTTTT
-,TRBV19,15,-,TRBJ1-5,CASSISQGFNQPQHF,TGTGCCAGTAGTATCTCACAGGGATTCAATCAGCCCCAGCATTTT
-,TRBV5-1,16,-,TRBJ2-3,CASSLGNSGGTDTQYF,TGCGCCAGCAGCTTAGGGAACAGTGGGGGGACAGATACGCAGTATTTT
-,TRBV5-1,18,TRBD2,TRBJ2-7,CASNSGLAGGALTYEQYF,TGCGCCAGCAACTCTGGACTAGCGGGAGGTGCACTGACATACGAGCAGTACTTC
few,TRBV3-1/TRBV3-2,15,-,TRBJ1-5,CASSQRGQYNQPQHF,TGTGCCAGCAGCCAACGAGGGCAGTACAATCAGCCCCAGCATTTT
-,TRBV3-1/TRBV3-2,16,TRBD1,TRBJ1-2,CASSQDPTGGSGGYTF,TGTGCCAGCAGCCAAGATCCCACAGGGGGCTCTGGTGGCTACACCTTC
-,TRBV6-5,12,-,TRBJ1-1,CASRGESTEAFF,TGTGCCAGCAGGGGAGAATCCACTGAAGCTTTCTTT
-,TRBV7-2,14,-,TRBJ2-5,CASSSTGIQETQYF,TGTGCCAGCAGTTCAACAGGGATCCAAGAGACCCAGTACTTC
-,TRBV10-2,13,-,TRBJ2-7,CASSLQGSYEQYF,TGCGCCAGCAGTCTACAGGGATCCTACGAGCAGTACTTC
once,TRBV7-9,13,-,TRBJ1-1,CASSSNGRTEAFF,TGTGCCAGCTCGAGTAACGGGAGAACTGAAGCTTTCTTT
-,TRBV7-2,13,-,TRBJ1-1,CASSLTGNTEAFF,TGTGCCAGCAGCCTGACAGGGAACACTGAAGCTTTCTTT
-,TRBV5-6,13,-,TRBJ2-7,CASSFGVKYEQYF,TGTGCCAGCAGCTTTGGAGTCAAATACGAGCAGTACTTC
-,TRBV12-5,16,TRBD1,TRBJ1-4,CASGLPSTGESFKLFF,TGTGCTAGTGGTCTCCCCTCCACAGGGGAGTCATTTAAACTGTTTTTT
-,TRBV14,16,-,TRBJ2-4,CASSQRGGSAKNIQYF,TGTGCCAGCAGCCAGAGAGGGGGTTCGGCCAAAAACATTCAGTACTTC
-,TRBV18,17,TRBD1,TRBJ1-4,CASSPKPLTGRSEKLFF,TGTGCCAGCTCACCCAAACCCTTGACAGGGCGGTCTGAAAAACTGTTTTTT
once,TRBV9,14,-,TRBJ2-7,CASSPQGKSYEQYF,TGTGCCAGCAGCCCCCAGGGGAAGTCCTACGAGCAGTACTTC
-,TRBV19,13,TRBD1,TRBJ1-1,CASSIDRGREAFF,TGTGCCAGTAGTATTGACAGGGGGCGTGAAGCTTTCTTT
medium-sized,TRBV6-6,14,-,TRBJ2-7,CASSLAGHSYEQYF,TGTGCCAGCAGTTTGGCCGGACACTCCTACGAGCAGTACTTC
-,TRBV29-1,13,TRBD1,TRBJ1-2,CSVETGANYGYTF,TGCAGCGTTGAGACAGGGGCTAACTATGGCTACACCTTC
-,TRBV7-2,16,TRBD1,TRBJ2-3,CASSLMGGQGTDTQYF,TGTGCCAGCAGCTTAATGGGGGGACAGGGGACAGATACGCAGTATTTT
-,TRBV11-2,12,-,TRBJ2-5,CASSLRQETQYF,TGTGCCAGCAGCTTGCGCCAAGAGACCCAGTACTTC
-,TRBV3-1/TRBV3-2,16,TRBD2,TRBJ2-7,CASSQEGREDLDEQYF,TGTGCCAGCAGCCAAGAAGGGCGGGAGGATTTAGACGAGCAGTACTTC
-,TRBV7-2,14,TRBD2,TRBJ2-7,CASTPGGLSYEQYF,TGTGCCAGCACCCCGGGGGGTCTCTCCTACGAGCAGTACTTC
-,TRBV7-2,14,TRBD2,TRBJ2-1,CASRPGTIRGEGFF,TGTGCCAGCAGGCCAGGGACTATACGTGGGGAGGGGTTCTTC
-,TRBV27,15,-,TRBJ2-3,CASSPQGWSTDTQYF,TGTGCCAGCAGTCCTCAGGGGTGGAGTACAGATACGCAGTATTTT
few,TRBV3-1/TRBV3-2,19,TRBD1,TRBJ1-2,CASSQDLEGARHRGHGYTF,TGTGCCAGCAGCCAAGATCTCGAGGGGGCGCGTCATCGCGGTCACGGCTACACCTTC
-,TRBV7-6,14,-,TRBJ2-3,CASSLRIFTDTQYF,TGTGCCAGCAGCTTGCGGATATTCACAGATACGCAGTATTTT
-,TRBV28,14,TRBD1,TRBJ1-5,CASRTGHSNQPQHF,TGTGCCAGCCGGACAGGGCATAGCAATCAGCCCCAGCATTTT
-,TRBV28,15,-,TRBJ1-1,CASSPETGMNTEAFF,TGTGCCAGCAGTCCAGAGACAGGAATGAACACTGAAGCTTTCTTT
once,TRBV10-3,16,-,TRBJ1-2,CAISDSGGETNYGYTF,TGTGCCATCAGTGATTCGGGGGGGGAAACTAACTATGGCTACACCTTC
-,TRBV11-2,15,TRBD1,TRBJ1-6,CASSLDQTGDSPLHF,TGTGCCAGCAGCTTAGATCAAACAGGGGATTCACCCCTCCACTTT
-,TRBV6-5,14,TRBD1,TRBJ1-4,CASSYFRGNEKLFF,TGTGCCAGCAGTTACTTCAGGGGGAATGAAAAACTGTTTTTT
-,TRBV9,16,-,TRBJ2-5,CASSVPPTGSRETQYF,TGTGCCAGCAGCGTCCCTCCCACGGGGAGTCGAGAGACCCAGTACTTC
-,TRBV6-2/TRBV6-3,14,-,TRBJ1-5,CASSYFGVNQPQHF,TGTGCCAGCAGTTACTTCGGGGTCAATCAGCCCCAGCATTTT
-,TRBV9,15,TRBD2,TRBJ2-1,CASSTSGGTYNEQFF,TGTGCCAGCAGCACTAGCGGGGGAACTTACAATGAGCAGTTCTTC
-,TRBV28,15,TRBD1,TRBJ1-5,CASSALGQGYQPQHF,TGTGCCAGCAGTGCCTTGGGACAGGGGTACCAGCCCCAGCATTTT
few,TRBV2,13,TRBD1,TRBJ1-2,CASWDRGTYGYTF,TGTGCCAGTTGGGACAGGGGGACCTATGGCTACACCTTC
-,TRBV12-3/TRBV12-4,13,TRBD1,TRBJ1-1,CASSRGQGVKAFF,TGTGCCAGCAGCCGTGGACAGGGGGTGAAAGCTTTCTTT
-,TRBV28,17,-,TRBJ2-1,CASSFSPPPRAYNEQFF,TGTGCCAGCAGTTTTAGCCCCCCGCCGAGGGCTTACAATGAGCAGTTCTTC
-,TRBV19,13,-,TRBJ2-7,CASSSGETDEQYF,TGTGCCAGTAGTAGCGGGGAAACGGACGAGCAGTACTTC
-,TRBV28,13,-,TRBJ1-2,CASSGDIPRGYTF,TGTGCCAGCAGCGGGGACATACCAAGGGGCTACACCTTC
once,TRBV11-2,12,-,TRBJ1-1,CASNNRVTEAFF,TGTGCCAGCAACAACAGAGTCACTGAAGCTTTCTTT
-,TRBV28,13,-,TRBJ2-5,CASSPGSARTQYF,TGTGCCAGCAGTCCGGGTTCCGCAAGGACCCAGTACTTC
-,TRBV30,15,-,TRBJ2-5,CAWSVQPWQGETQYF,TGTGCCTGGAGTGTCCAGCCTTGGCAGGGAGAGACCCAGTACTTC